Given below is one TCR beta chain in context. Its recognized antigen is unknown. Per-base qualities were not stored, and no clone one base away is much larger. The identical CDR3 is also encoded by other nucleotide sequences in the sample. This entry is derived from a study of shared clonotypes between healthy human individuals (dated by TCRdb to 2018 to 2021). Background for the entire study: A couple of women and a few men aged 18 to 49 years were included in the cohort. Different laboratories and diverse techniques were used to prepare libraries and sequence TCR repertoires, to increase sequencing depth and limit assay-specific biases. To estimate repertoire size and how much clonotype sharing occurs between individuals, the study deeply sequenced the blood TCR repertoires of five healthy adults. Each donor's leukapheresis produced roughly between about 0.8 and 8.9 billion PBMCs. Per donor, three plates each were used for CD4 naive and CD4 memory, two for CD8 naive, and one for CD8 memory. The full study reports these points: Larger estimated clonotype richness was generally found for naive subsets than for memory subsets. Higher generation probabilities were observed for clonotypes shared by all four sorted-subset donors than for non-shared clonotypes. Based on pairwise subsampling, the degree of clonotype sharing among donors was expected to be affected by sequencing depth. Around 5% of naive CD4, 3.5% of naive CD8, approximately 2% of memory CD4, and approximately 0.4% of memory CD8 clonotypes were shared across several donors. Incomplete sequencing was indicated by rarefaction of sorted-subset datasets, despite the large sequencing depth. Sampling was limited to blood, and TCR repertoires in tissue likely differ from TCR repertoires in blood. The small number of donors limited the genetic and exposure-history diversity represented.

CDR1 is given as ENHRY and CDR2 as SYGVKD, both from the germline V gene. V loses 4 bases, J loses 1 base, and the germline ends lie 10 bases apart. The CDR3, from cysteine to phenylalanine, totals 14 residues. Only the CDR3 DNA stays, 42 bases, in frame from base 1. TCR CDR3 regions were amplified from genomic DNA by multiplex PCR using the deep immunoSEQ assay. Genomic DNA extracted from each cell subset was distributed evenly over all wells of several immunoSEQ 96-well plates, and each plate served as one replicate. For sorted subsets, each replicate PCR was loaded with 150 to 250 ng genomic DNA, equivalent to 30,000 or so T cell genomes. Purified libraries were measured with a Qubit 3.0 fluorometer, size-checked on a Bioanalyzer 2100, and measured again with the KAPA Library Quantification kit. A separate single-read 150-cycle Illumina NextSeq 550 flow cell was used to sequence each immunoSEQ 96-well plate. Regarding the original processing steps: The immunoSEQ output contained only junctional sequences without quality scores, so filtering could not match that applied to full-length reads. To assign V/J genes and CDR3, sequences were annotated using PyIR, a Python wrapper for IgBLAST v1.9, with IMGT germline references. Reads were filtered out if the reads had weak V/J assignments (E-value above 1e-6), no CDR3, stop codons, out-of-frame junctions, or ambiguous translated residues. A V3J clonotype was defined by an identical inferred V gene, J gene, and CDR3 amino acid sequence. Percentage overlap between repertoires was computed as shared unique clonotypes divided by the size of the smaller repertoire. Richness of each repertoire was evaluated using RTK rarefaction, the Chao1 estimator, and Recon v2.1 estimates of unobserved clonotypes. Generation probabilities were computed with OLGA for all TCRbeta clonotypes obtained by the gDNA method from several donors. The clones in this table, taken by TCRdb from immuneACCESS, are in-frame only. Not every clone is retained; where verified, under half of the shortfall comes from an unresolved V gene, and the cause of the rest is unknown. That table gives V, J and clone size, and the DNA gave D and trimming. This sample lists hundreds of thousands of clones; approximately 75% were detected once. Roughly 1.8% of the sample is held by the ten biggest clonotypes.

The donors were healthy, HIV-negative adults with no recently reported acute infections or vaccinations. Every donor was a Caucasian adult living in Nashville, Tennessee, USA. CD4+ T cells were enriched by magnetic negative selection, after which naive cells were positively selected on CD45RA and the negative fraction was taken as the memory subset. Blood was obtained by leukapheresis, after which PBMCs were separated by Ficoll-Histopaque density gradient centrifugation and cryopreserved in liquid nitrogen vapor phase. Analytical flow cytometry was used to check the purity and quantity of every magnetically sorted T cell population. Genomic DNA was isolated from each sorted fraction and quantified by UV absorbance on a Nanodrop 2000c.

In this chain, TRBV10-3 is recombined with TRBJ1-1; TRBD1 is possibly the D segment (6 matching bases). The sample comprised memory CD4+ T cells sorted from blood. What this sample's cell subset or site label stands for: CD45RA-negative fraction. The source is a woman aged 25 to 39 in good health. The DNA sequence is given as TGTGCCATCAGTGGGGGGCAGGGGAACACTGAAGCTTTCTTT. Its coded protein is CAISGGQGNTEAFF.